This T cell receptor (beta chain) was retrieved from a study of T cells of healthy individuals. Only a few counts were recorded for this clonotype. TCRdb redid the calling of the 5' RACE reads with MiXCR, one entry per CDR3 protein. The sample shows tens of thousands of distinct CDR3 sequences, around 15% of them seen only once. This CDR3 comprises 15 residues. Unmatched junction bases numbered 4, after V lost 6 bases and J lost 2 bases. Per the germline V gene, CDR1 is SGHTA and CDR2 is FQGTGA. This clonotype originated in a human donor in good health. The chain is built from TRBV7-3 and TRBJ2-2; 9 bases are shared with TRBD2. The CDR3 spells CASRPTSGNTGELFF. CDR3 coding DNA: TGTGCCAGCAGGCCGACTAGCGGTAACACCGGGGAGCTGTTTTTT.